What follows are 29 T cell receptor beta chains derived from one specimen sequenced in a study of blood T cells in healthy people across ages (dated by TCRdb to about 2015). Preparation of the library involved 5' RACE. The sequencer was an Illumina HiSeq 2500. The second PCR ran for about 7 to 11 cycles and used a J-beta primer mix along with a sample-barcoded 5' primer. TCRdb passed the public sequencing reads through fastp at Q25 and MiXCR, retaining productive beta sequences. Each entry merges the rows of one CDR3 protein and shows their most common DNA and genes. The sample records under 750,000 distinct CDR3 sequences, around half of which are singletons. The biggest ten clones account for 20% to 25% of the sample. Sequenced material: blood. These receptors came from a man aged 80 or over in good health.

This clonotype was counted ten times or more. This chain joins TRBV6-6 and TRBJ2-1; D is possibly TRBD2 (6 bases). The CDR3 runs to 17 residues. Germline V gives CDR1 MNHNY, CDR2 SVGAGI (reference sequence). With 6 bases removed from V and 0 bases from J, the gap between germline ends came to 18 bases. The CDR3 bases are TGTGCCAGCAGCCCTTCCGGGACTCCCAGCTCCTACAATGAGCAGTTCTTC. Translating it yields CASSPSGTPSSYNEQFF.

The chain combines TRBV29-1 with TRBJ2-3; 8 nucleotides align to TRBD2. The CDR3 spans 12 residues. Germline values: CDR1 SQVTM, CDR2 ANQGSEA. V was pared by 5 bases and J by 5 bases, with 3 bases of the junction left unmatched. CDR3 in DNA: TGCAGCGTTTTGGCGGGAGGAGATACGCAGTATTTT. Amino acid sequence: CSVLAGGDTQYF.

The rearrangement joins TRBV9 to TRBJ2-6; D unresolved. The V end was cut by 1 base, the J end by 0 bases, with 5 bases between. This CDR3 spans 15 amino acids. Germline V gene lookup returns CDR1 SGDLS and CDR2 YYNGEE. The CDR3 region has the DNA TGTGCCAGCAGCGTACAGAACTCTGGGGCCAACGTCCTGACTTTC. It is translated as CASSVQNSGANVLTF.

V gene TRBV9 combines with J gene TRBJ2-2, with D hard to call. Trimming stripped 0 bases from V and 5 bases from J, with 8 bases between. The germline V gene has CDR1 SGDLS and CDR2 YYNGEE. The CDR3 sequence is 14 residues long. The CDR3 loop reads CASSVAMATGELFF. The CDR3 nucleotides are TGTGCCAGCAGCGTAGCAATGGCGACCGGGGAGCTGTTTTTT.

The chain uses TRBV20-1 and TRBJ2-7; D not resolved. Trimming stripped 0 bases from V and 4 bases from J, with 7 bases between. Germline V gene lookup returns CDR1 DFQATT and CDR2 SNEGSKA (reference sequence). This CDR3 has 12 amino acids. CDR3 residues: CSAREPGYEQYF. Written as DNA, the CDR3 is TGCAGTGCTAGAGAGCCTGGGTACGAGCAGTACTTC.

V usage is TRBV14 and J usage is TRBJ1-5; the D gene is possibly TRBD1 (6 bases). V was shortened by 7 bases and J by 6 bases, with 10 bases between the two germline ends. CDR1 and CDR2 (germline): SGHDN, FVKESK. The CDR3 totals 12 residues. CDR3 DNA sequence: TGTGCCAGCAACAGGGTGGGTCAGCCCCAGCATTTT. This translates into CASNRVGQPQHF.

CDR3 loop: CASSPAHGTPYEQYF. Here the CDR3 DNA reads TGTGCCAGCAGTCCCGCCCATGGGACGCCCTACGAGCAGTACTTC. The chain has TRBV6-2 or TRBV6-3 and TRBJ2-7, with D perhaps TRBD1 or TRBD2 (5 bases each). The CDR3 is made up of 15 amino acids. Trimming removed 5 bases from V and 2 bases from J, with 16 bases in between. Looked up from germline, CDR1 is MNHEY and CDR2 is SVGEGT.

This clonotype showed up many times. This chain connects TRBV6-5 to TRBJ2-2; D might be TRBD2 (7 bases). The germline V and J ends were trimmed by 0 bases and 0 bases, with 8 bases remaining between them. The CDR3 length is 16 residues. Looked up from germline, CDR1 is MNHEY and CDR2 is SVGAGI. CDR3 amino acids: CASSYSRGPNTGELFF. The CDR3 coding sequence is TGTGCCAGCAGTTACTCGCGGGGGCCGAACACCGGGGAGCTGTTTTTT.

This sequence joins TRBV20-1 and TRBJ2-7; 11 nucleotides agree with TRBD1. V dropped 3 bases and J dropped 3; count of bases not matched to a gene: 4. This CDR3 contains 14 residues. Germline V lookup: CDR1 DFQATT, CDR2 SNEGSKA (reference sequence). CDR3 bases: TGCAGTGCTAGGGGGGACAGGGGGATCTACGAGCAGTACTTC. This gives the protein CSARGDRGIYEQYF.

The CDR3 DNA follows: TGTGCCAGCAGTGACGACAACCGCAATCAGCCCCAGCATTTT. Translated: CASSDDNRNQPQHF. The rearrangement uses TRBV3-1 and TRBJ1-5; D is unclear. This CDR3 region has 14 residues. The germline CDR1 and CDR2 sequences are LGHDT and YNNKEL (reference sequence). V was pared by 6 bases and J by 2 bases, with 11 bases between. Full variable domain (missing parts from reference TRBV3-1 and TRBJ1-5): DTAVSQTPKYLVTQMGNDKSIKCEQNLGHDTMYWYKQDSKKFLKIMFSYNNKELIINETVPNRFSPKSPDKAHLNLHINSLELGDSAVYFCASSDDNRNQPQHFGDGTRLSIL.

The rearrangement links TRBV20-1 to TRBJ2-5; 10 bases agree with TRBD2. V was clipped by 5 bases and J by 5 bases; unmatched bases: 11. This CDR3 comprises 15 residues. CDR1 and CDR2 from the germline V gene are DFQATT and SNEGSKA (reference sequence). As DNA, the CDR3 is TGCAGTGCTTTCGGACTAGCGGCCCCTGGGGAGACCCAGTACTTC. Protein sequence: CSAFGLAAPGETQYF.

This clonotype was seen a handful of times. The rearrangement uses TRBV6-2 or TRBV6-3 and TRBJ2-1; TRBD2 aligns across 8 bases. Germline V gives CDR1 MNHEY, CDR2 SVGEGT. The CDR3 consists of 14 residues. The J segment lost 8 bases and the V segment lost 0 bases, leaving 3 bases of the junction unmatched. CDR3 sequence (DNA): TGTGCCAGCAGTTACTCGGGACTAGTCGATGAGCAGTTCTTC. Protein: CASSYSGLVDEQFF.

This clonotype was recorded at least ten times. This chain's CDR3 is CASSYGRRGGYNEQFF. Written as DNA, the CDR3 is TGTGCCAGCAGTTACGGTCGGAGAGGGGGGTACAATGAGCAGTTCTTC. The rearrangement joins TRBV6-5 to TRBJ2-1, with D tentatively TRBD1 or TRBD2 (6 bases each). CDR3 length: 16 amino acids. V lost 2 bases, J lost 4 bases, and 15 bases lay in between. The germline gives CDR1 MNHEY, CDR2 SVGAGI.

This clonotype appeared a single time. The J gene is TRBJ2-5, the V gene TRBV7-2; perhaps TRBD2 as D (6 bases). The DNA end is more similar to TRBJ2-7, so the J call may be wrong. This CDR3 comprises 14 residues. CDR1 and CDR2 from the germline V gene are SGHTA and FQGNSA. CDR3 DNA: TGTGCCAGCAGCCCCGGCGGGACGAGCGGCGAGCAGTACTTC. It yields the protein CASSPGGTSGEQYF.

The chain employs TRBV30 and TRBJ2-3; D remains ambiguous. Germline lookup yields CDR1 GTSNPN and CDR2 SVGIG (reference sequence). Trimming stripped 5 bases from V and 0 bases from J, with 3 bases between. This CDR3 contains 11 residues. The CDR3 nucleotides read TGTGCCTGGGCGAGCACAGATACGCAGTATTTT. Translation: CAWASTDTQYF.

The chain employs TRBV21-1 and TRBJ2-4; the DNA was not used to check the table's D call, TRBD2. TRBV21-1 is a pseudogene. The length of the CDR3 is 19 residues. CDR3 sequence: CASSKVGLAGVGAKNIQYF. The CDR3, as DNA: TGTGCCAGCAGCAAAGTGGGACTAGCGGGGGTGGGGGCCAAAAACATTCAGTACTTC.

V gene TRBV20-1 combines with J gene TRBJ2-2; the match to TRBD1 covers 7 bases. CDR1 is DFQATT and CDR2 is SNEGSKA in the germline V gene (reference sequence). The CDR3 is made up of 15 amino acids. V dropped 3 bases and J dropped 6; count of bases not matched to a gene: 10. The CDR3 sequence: CSAREWGTDPGELFF. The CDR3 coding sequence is TGCAGTGCTAGGGAATGGGGGACAGATCCCGGGGAGCTGTTTTTT.

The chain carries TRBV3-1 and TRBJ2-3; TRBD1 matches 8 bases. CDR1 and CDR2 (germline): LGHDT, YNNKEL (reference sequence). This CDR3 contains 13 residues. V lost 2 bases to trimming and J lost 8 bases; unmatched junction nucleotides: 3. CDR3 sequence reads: CASSQSDRGTQYF. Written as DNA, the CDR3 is TGTGCCAGCAGCCAAAGCGACAGGGGTACGCAGTATTTT.

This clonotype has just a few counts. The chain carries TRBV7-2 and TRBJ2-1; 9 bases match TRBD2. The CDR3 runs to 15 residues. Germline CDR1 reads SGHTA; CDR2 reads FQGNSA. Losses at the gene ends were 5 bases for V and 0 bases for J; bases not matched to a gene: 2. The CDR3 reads CASSQLAGSYNEQFF. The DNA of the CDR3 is TGTGCCAGCAGCCAACTAGCGGGCTCCTACAATGAGCAGTTCTTC.

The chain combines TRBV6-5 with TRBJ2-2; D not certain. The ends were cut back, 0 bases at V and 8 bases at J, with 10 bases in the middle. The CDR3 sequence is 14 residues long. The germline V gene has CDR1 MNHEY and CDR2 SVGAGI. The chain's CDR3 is CASSYSRNPGELFF. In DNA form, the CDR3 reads TGTGCCAGCAGTTACTCGAGGAATCCGGGGGAGCTGTTTTTT.

CDR3 in DNA: TGTGCCAGCAGTCCCCGAACAGTAACTAATGAAAAACTGTTTTTT. It translates to CASSPRTVTNEKLFF. J is TRBJ1-4 and V is TRBV28; D is uncertain. Germline V lookup: CDR1 MDHEN, CDR2 SYDVKM. With 5 bases removed from V and 1 base from J, the gap between germline ends came to 11 bases. CDR3 length equals 15 residues.

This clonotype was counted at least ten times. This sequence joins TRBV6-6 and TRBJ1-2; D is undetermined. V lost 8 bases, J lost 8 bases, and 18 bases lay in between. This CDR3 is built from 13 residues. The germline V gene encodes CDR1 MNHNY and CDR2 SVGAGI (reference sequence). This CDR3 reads CASVKGAGGGYTF. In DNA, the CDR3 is TGTGCCAGCGTCAAAGGTGCGGGTGGGGGCTACACCTTC.

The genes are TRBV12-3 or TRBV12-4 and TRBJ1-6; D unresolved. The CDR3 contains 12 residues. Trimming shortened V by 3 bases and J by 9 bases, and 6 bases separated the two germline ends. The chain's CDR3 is CASSLTLSPLHF. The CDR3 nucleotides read TGTGCCAGCAGTTTGACCCTTTCACCCCTCCACTTT.

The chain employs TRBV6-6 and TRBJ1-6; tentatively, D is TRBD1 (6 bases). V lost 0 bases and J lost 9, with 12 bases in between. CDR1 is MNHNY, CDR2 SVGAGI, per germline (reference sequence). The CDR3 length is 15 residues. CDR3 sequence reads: CASSYSTGGGSPLHF. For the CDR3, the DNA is TGTGCCAGCAGTTACTCGACCGGGGGCGGTTCACCCCTCCACTTT.

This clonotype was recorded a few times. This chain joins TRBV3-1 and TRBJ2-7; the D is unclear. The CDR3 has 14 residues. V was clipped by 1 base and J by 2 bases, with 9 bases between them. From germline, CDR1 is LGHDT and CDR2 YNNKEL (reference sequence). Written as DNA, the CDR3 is TGTGCCAGCAGCCAAGTCGCACAACCCTACGAGCAGTACTTC. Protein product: CASSQVAQPYEQYF.

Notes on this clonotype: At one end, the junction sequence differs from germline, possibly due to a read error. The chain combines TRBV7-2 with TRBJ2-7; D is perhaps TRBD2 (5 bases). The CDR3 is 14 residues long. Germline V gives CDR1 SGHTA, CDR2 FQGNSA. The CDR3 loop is CASSPWRVSCEQYF. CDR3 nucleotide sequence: TGTGCCAGCAGCCCCTGGCGGGTCTCCTGCGAGCAGTACTTC.

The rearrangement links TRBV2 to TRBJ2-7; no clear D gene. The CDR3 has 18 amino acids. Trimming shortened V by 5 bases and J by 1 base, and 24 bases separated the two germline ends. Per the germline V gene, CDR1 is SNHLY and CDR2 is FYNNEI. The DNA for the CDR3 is TGTGCCAGCAGTCAACCACCCGCTCGGGCGGTGAGATCCTACGAGCAGTACTTC. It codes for CASSQPPARAVRSYEQYF.

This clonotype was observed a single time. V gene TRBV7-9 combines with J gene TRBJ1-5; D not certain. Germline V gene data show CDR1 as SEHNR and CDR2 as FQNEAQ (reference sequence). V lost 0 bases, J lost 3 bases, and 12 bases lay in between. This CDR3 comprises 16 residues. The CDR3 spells CASSLATSVTNQPQHF. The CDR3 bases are TGTGCCAGCAGCTTAGCAACTTCAGTTACCAATCAGCCCCAGCATTTT.

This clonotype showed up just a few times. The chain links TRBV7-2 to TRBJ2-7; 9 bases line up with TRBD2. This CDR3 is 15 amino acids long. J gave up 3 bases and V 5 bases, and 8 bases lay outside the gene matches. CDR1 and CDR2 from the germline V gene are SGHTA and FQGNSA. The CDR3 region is CASSKGLAGDYEQYF. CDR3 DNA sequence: TGTGCCAGCAGCAAGGGGTTAGCGGGGGACTACGAGCAGTACTTC.